This T cell receptor beta chain was sequenced during a study of blood T cell repertoires in COVID-19. Overall study: Acute-phase and convalescent COVID-19 samples originated in the United States, Italy and Spain.

Only a few counts were recorded for this clone. The CDR3 totals 13 residues. V was pared by 5 bases and J by 8 bases, with 13 bases between. Germline V gene data show CDR1 as WSHSY and CDR2 as SAAADI. Repertoires were generated with immunoSEQ multiplex PCR, while TCRdb's copy carries only in-frame clones and drops some. This repertoire shows some 250,000 clones, about 76% found once; its top ten account for less than 3%. The specimen was peripheral blood. The rearrangement uses TRBV10-2 and TRBJ2-1, with D unclear. The clonotype originates from an older woman with active or convalescent COVID-19. Here the CDR3 DNA reads TGCGCCAGCAGTCCTATAGCATCCCATGAGCAGTTCTTC. The encoded protein is CASSPIASHEQFF.